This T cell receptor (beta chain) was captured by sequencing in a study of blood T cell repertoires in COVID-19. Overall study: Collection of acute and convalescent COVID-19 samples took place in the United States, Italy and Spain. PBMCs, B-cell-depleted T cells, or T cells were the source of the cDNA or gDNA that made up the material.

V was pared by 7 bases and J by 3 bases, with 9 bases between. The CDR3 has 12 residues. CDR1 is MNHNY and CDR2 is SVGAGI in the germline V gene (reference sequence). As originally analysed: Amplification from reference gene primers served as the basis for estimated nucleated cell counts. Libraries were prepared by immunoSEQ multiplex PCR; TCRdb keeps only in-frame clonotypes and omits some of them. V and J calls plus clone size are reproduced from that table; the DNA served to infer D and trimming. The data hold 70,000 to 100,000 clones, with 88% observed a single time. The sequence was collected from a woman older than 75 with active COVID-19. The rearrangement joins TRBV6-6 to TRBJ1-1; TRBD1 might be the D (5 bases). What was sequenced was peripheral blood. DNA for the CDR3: TGTGCCAGCACCAGGGCGGACACTGAAGCTTTCTTT. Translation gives CASTRADTEAFF.